Below, 26 T cell receptor beta chains from the same sample are listed, as sequenced in a study of cytomegalovirus exposure and HLA in healthy donors. This PCR relied on a set of 60 Vbeta primers and 13 Jbeta primers. Using immunoSEQ multiplex PCR, the repertoire was profiled, and TCRdb retains in-frame clones only, with some absent. The sample carries fewer than 150,000 clones, around 76% recorded once. Sequencing input: PBMCs. Every receptor here comes from a male donor in good health and CMV-seronegative.

The rearrangement links TRBV11-2 to TRBJ2-5, with D perhaps matching TRBD1 (6 bases). Germline V gives CDR1 SGHAT, CDR2 FQNNGV. The V gene lost 5 bases and the J gene lost 2 bases, with 18 bases spanning the gap. CDR3 size: 16 residues. CDR3 residues: CASSTRPWGRQETQYF. In DNA form, the CDR3 reads TGTGCCAGCAGCACGCGACCTTGGGGGCGGCAAGAGACCCAGTACTTC.

The chain joins TRBV6-5 to TRBJ2-1; D is possibly TRBD1 (5 bases). Germline V gene data show CDR1 as MNHEY and CDR2 as SVGAGI. V was cut by 6 bases and J by 9 bases, with 9 bases left in between. This CDR3 has 11 amino acids. The CDR3 sequence: CASRDITEQFF. The CDR3 DNA reads TGTGCCAGCAGGGACATAACTGAGCAGTTCTTC.

This chain joins TRBV2 and TRBJ2-7; TRBD2 might be the D (6 bases). Trimming left V 5 bases short and J 2 bases short, with 16 bases between. The germline CDR1 and CDR2 sequences are SNHLY and FYNNEI. The CDR3 is 15 amino acids. CDR3 in DNA: TGTGCCAGCAGTTATGGGGCTGCGGGGACCTACGAGCAGTACTTC. Encoded protein: CASSYGAAGTYEQYF.

V and J are TRBV7-8 and TRBJ2-5; 10 nucleotides agree with TRBD1. Germline lookup yields CDR1 SGHVS and CDR2 FQNEAQ. There are 16 residues in the CDR3. V shed 2 bases, J shed 5 bases, and the junction held 8 bases outside the gene matches. CDR3 residues: CASSLLGQGLGETQYF. CDR3 nucleotide sequence: TGTGCCAGCAGCTTACTGGGACAGGGGTTGGGGGAGACCCAGTACTTC.

Points on this clone: The germline gene is not matched at one end of the junction; a read error may be the cause. V gene TRBV29-1 combines with J gene TRBJ2-7; a weak D match, TRBD1 (5 bases). Germline V gene data show CDR1 as SQVTM and CDR2 as ANQGSEA. The CDR3 totals 11 residues. The CDR3 DNA is TGCGCGGCTCTTAGGGGTGGCGAGCAGTCCTTC. Protein: CAALRGGEQSF.

This clone was counted a single time. The chain joins TRBV18 to TRBJ2-1, with TRBD2 identical over 7 bases. Germline V gene lookup returns CDR1 KGHSH and CDR2 LQKENI. The CDR3 sequence is 13 residues long. V lost 1 base to trimming and J lost 8 bases; unmatched junction nucleotides: 2. The CDR3 DNA sequence: TGTGCCAGCTCACCACGGGCGGGAGATGAGCAGTTCTTC. Residues: CASSPRAGDEQFF. The whole variable domain, remainder taken from reference TRBV18 and TRBJ2-1, is NAGVMQNPRHLVRRRGQEARLRCSPMKGHSHVYWYRQLPEEGLKFMVYLQKENIIDESGMPKERFSAEFPKEGPSILRIQQVVRGDSAAYFCASSPRAGDEQFFGPGTRLTVL.

This clone occurred a few times. V usage is TRBV25-1 and J usage is TRBJ1-2; D gene uncertain. Germline V CDR1 and CDR2: MGHDK, SYGVNS. The CDR3 covers 13 residues. V was clipped by 3 bases and J by 4 bases, with 9 bases between them. The CDR3 loop reads CASSEEGTYGYTF. DNA for the CDR3: TGTGCCAGCAGTGAGGAGGGTACCTATGGCTACACCTTC.

This clone has a handful of counts. J is TRBJ2-7 and V is TRBV6-1; maybe TRBD2 (5 bases). This CDR3 contains 13 residues. The germline gives CDR1 MNHNS, CDR2 SASEGT. With 6 bases removed from V and 7 bases from J, the gap between germline ends came to 16 bases. CDR3 residues: CASRDQDWSEQYF. The CDR3 DNA follows: TGTGCCAGCAGGGACCAGGACTGGTCGGAGCAGTACTTC.

This clone was recorded a few times. V and J are TRBV10-3 and TRBJ1-1, with D tentatively TRBD1 (5 bases). CDR1 is ENHRY and CDR2 is SYGVKD in the germline V gene. The CDR3 totals 12 residues. V was clipped by 4 bases and J by 10 bases, with 13 bases between them. In DNA form, the CDR3 reads TGTGCCATCAGTGTTTCCAGGGATGGAGCTTTCTTT. Translating it yields CAISVSRDGAFF.

This clone came up once. V usage is TRBV7-2 and J usage is TRBJ1-1; the D gene is possibly TRBD1 (5 bases). This CDR3 contains 14 residues. Germline V gives CDR1 SGHTA, CDR2 FQGNSA. With 5 bases removed from V and 0 bases from J, the gap between germline ends came to 10 bases. As DNA, the CDR3 is TGTGCCAGCAGCCAGACAGACATGAACACTGAAGCTTTCTTT. This sequence encodes CASSQTDMNTEAFF.

The chain has TRBV6-5 and TRBJ1-6, with TRBD1 identical over 8 bases. The CDR3 contains 14 residues. Germline V gives CDR1 MNHEY, CDR2 SVGAGI. V was clipped by 6 bases and J by 10 bases; unmatched bases: 8. The CDR3 is CASSPTGEGSPLHF. Here the CDR3 DNA reads TGTGCCAGCAGCCCGACAGGGGAGGGATCACCCCTCCACTTT.

The V and J genes are TRBV6-1 and TRBJ2-7, with D perhaps matching TRBD1 (6 bases). This CDR3 has 15 residues. Germline lookup yields CDR1 MNHNS and CDR2 SASEGT. Trimming cost V 7 bases and J 0 bases, with 16 bases left between them. CDR3 region: CASIKSGTLSYEQYF. In nucleotides, the CDR3 is TGTGCCAGCATCAAATCGGGGACACTCTCCTACGAGCAGTACTTC.

This clone is a singleton in its sample. Other DNA sequences in this sample translate to the same CDR3. The chain links TRBV30 to TRBJ2-7; tentatively, D is TRBD2 (6 bases). V was pared by 3 bases and J by 3 bases, with 12 bases between. The CDR3 totals 13 residues. CDR1 and CDR2 (germline): GTSNPN, SVGIG (reference sequence). The CDR3 reads CAWSPGLLYEQYF. DNA of the CDR3: TGTGCCTGGAGCCCCGGACTACTCTACGAGCAGTACTTC.

The chain uses TRBV29-1 and TRBJ2-7; TRBD1 might be the D (6 bases). The CDR3 length is 14 residues. Deletions cut 7 bases from V and 4 bases from J, with 20 bases between. Germline-derived CDR1 and CDR2 are SQVTM and ANQGSEA. The CDR3 sequence: CSAGGVGQRYEQYF. The CDR3 DNA reads TGCAGCGCTGGAGGAGTAGGACAGAGGTACGAGCAGTACTTC.

This clone showed up just once. The chain links TRBV2 to TRBJ2-7; 7 positions match TRBD1. The CDR3 runs 14 residues. Looked up from germline, CDR1 is SNHLY and CDR2 is FYNNEI. After removal of 7 bases from V and 6 bases from J, the junction contained 12 bases not matched to a gene. The CDR3 nucleotides read TGTGCCAGCACCGCCAGACAGGGAACATTCGAGCAGTACTTC. It yields the protein CASTARQGTFEQYF.

The chain employs TRBV5-1 and TRBJ2-5; tentative D call: TRBD2 (5 bases). The CDR3 is made up of 12 amino acids. V lost 6 bases and J 4 bases, leaving 10 bases between the germline ends. From germline, CDR1 is SGHRS and CDR2 YFSETQ. The CDR3 sequence: CASKRGSETQYF. The CDR3 DNA is TGCGCCAGCAAACGGGGTTCAGAGACCCAGTACTTC.

This chain connects TRBV7-8 to TRBJ2-3; D possibly corresponds to TRBD2 (7 bases). The CDR3 has 16 amino acids. V lost 1 base and J lost 0, with 11 bases in between. Germline V lookup: CDR1 SGHVS, CDR2 FQNEAQ. The CDR3 DNA reads as TGTGCCAGCAGCTTAGTTAGGGGGGGAAGCACAGATACGCAGTATTTT. This encodes CASSLVRGGSTDTQYF.

The chain has TRBV19 and TRBJ1-2; 9 positions agree with TRBD1. This CDR3 comprises 13 residues. V was pared by 10 bases and J by 8 bases, with 11 bases of the junction left unmatched. Germline assignment: CDR1 LNHDA and CDR2 SQIVND (reference sequence). The DNA of the CDR3 is TGTGCCACCCTGGACAGGGGCCCCGGCGGCTACACCTTC. This sequence encodes CATLDRGPGGYTF.

J is TRBJ1-2 and V is TRBV6-5, with D possibly TRBD1 on 5 matching bases. The CDR3 consists of 14 residues. Germline CDR1 reads MNHEY; CDR2 reads SVGAGI. V lost 7 bases and J lost 5, with 17 bases in between. The DNA of the CDR3 is TGTGCCAGCACCCGGAGGGTGGGGGAGTATGGCTACACCTTC. It codes for CASTRRVGEYGYTF.

The CDR3: CASSARTGHTDTQYF. The CDR3 DNA follows: TGTGCCAGCAGCGCCAGGACAGGGCACACAGATACGCAGTATTTT. This chain links TRBV9 with TRBJ2-3; 8 nucleotides line up with TRBD1. Germline V gives CDR1 SGDLS, CDR2 YYNGEE. This CDR3 has 15 residues. The V segment lost 3 bases and the J segment 2 bases; nucleotides outside the gene matches: 5.

This clone has a single count. The J gene is TRBJ2-1, the V gene TRBV18; no definite D call. V lost 2 bases, J lost 11 bases, and 13 bases lay in between. The CDR3 runs 13 residues. Germline values: CDR1 KGHSH, CDR2 LQKENI. The CDR3 bases are TGTGCCAGCTCACCAGGTCAAGAGCCCAAGCAGTTCTTC. Its protein product is CASSPGQEPKQFF.

The CDR3 protein is CASSLMSSEQETQYF. The CDR3 coding sequence is TGTGCCAGCAGCTTAATGTCTAGCGAGCAAGAGACCCAGTACTTC. This chain uses TRBV7-2 with TRBJ2-5; a possible D gene is TRBD2 (6 bases). The V and J ends lost 2 bases and 2 bases respectively, with 12 bases between them. Germline values: CDR1 SGHTA, CDR2 FQGNSA. The CDR3 is 15 amino acids.

The V and J genes are TRBV7-9 and TRBJ2-5; TRBD1 might be the D (5 bases). Germline V CDR1 and CDR2: SEHNR, FQNEAQ (reference sequence). V was pared by 0 bases and J by 9 bases, with 11 bases between. The CDR3 has 13 residues. DNA of the CDR3: TGTGCCAGCAGCTTAGCTCAGGGTGCGGCCCAGTACTTC. It translates to CASSLAQGAAQYF.

In its sample, this clone ranks as medium-sized. V gene TRBV25-1 combines with J gene TRBJ1-1; TRBD1 matches 10 bases. Germline V gene sequence: CDR1 MGHDK, CDR2 SYGVNS. J gave up 4 bases and V 11 bases, and 10 bases lay outside the gene matches. CDR3 length equals 14 residues. This CDR3 is CAAGMTGGFTEAFF. CDR3 bases: TGTGCCGCCGGCATGACAGGGGGCTTCACTGAAGCTTTCTTT.

This chain joins TRBV6-5 and TRBJ1-2, with D hard to call. Germline assignment: CDR1 MNHEY and CDR2 SVGAGI. The CDR3 loop spans 14 amino acids. V lost 6 bases, J lost 2 bases, and 13 bases lay in between. CDR3 residues: CASSLHGMNYGYTF. CDR3 in DNA: TGTGCCAGCAGCCTTCACGGGATGAACTATGGCTACACCTTC.

J is TRBJ2-7 and V is TRBV9, with 15 bases aligning to TRBD2. Germline V gives CDR1 SGDLS, CDR2 YYNGEE. J gave up 2 bases and V 0 bases, and 9 bases lay outside the gene matches. There are 19 residues in the CDR3. The CDR3 protein is CASSVAAGTSGGQTYEQYF. DNA of the CDR3: TGTGCCAGCAGCGTAGCGGCTGGGACTAGCGGGGGGCAAACCTACGAGCAGTACTTC.